The rows below give T cell receptor beta chains drawn from one sample of a study of technical replicates of blood from a handful of donors. Generated by immunoSEQ multiplex PCR, the TCRdb table keeps only in-frame clones and is missing some. The sample lists 50,000 to 70,000 clones; more than 75% were seen once. Input material: PBMCs. The receptors were sampled from a human donor in good health. Some clones in this sample may be carry-over from other donors' samples. The CDR3 runs from the conserved cysteine through the conserved F or W. D genes are given only for firm matches. Expanded clones are given a class, and other clones once, few, many or no size at all.

clone_size j_call v_call d_call cdr3_aa cdr3_nt
NA TRBJ1-2 TRBV6-6 TRBD1 CASSPGTVSYGYTF TGTGCCAGCAGCCCCGGGACAGTCTCCTATGGCTACACCTTC
NA TRBJ2-1 TRBV5-5 TRBD2 CASSLSGTRLNEQFF TGTGCCAGCAGCCTATCCGGGACTAGACTTAATGAGCAGTTCTTC
NA TRBJ1-2 TRBV7-2 NA CASSLARRHYGYTF TGTGCCAGCAGCTTAGCGCGGCGGCACTATGGCTACACCTTC
NA TRBJ1-2 TRBV6-6 NA CASTYAGGTKNYGYTF TGTGCCAGTACGTACGCGGGCGGAACAAAGAACTATGGCTACACCTTC
NA TRBJ2-7 TRBV30 TRBD2 CAWSVTPAGGPTYEQYF TGTGCCTGGAGTGTAACTCCTGCGGGAGGGCCAACCTACGAGCAGTACTTC
NA TRBJ1-3 TRBV19 NA CASKSRAGNTIYF TGTGCCAGTAAGTCCCGCGCAGGAAACACCATATATTTT
NA TRBJ2-7 TRBV7-2 NA CASSAVYGGHEQYF TGTGCCAGCAGCGCCGTATACGGGGGGCACGAGCAGTACTTC
NA TRBJ2-1 TRBV30 TRBD1 CAWGWGQGYNEQFF TGTGCCTGGGGGTGGGGACAGGGCTACAATGAGCAGTTCTTC
NA TRBJ2-2 TRBV5-1 TRBD2 CASSFRGGTTGELFF TGCGCCAGCAGCTTCCGCGGGGGGACCACCGGGGAGCTGTTTTTT
NA TRBJ2-7 TRBV7-9 TRBD1 CASSNRDRAGEQYF TGTGCCAGCAGCAACCGGGACAGGGCGGGTGAGCAGTACTTC
few TRBJ1-5 TRBV27 NA CASSQWAGTYSNQPQHF TGTGCCAGCAGCCAGTGGGCCGGAACCTATAGCAATCAGCCCCAGCATTTT
NA TRBJ2-1 TRBV6-1 TRBD2 CASSSSGDAYNEQFF TGTGCCAGCAGTTCGAGCGGGGACGCCTACAATGAGCAGTTCTTC
once TRBJ1-2 TRBV9 TRBD1 CASSPNRDRGLNGYTF TGTGCCAGCAGCCCCAACCGGGACAGGGGATTGAATGGCTACACCTTC
NA TRBJ2-3 TRBV7-6 NA CASIPGLITDTQYF TGTGCCAGCATCCCAGGACTAATCACAGATACGCAGTATTTT
NA TRBJ1-3 TRBV2 TRBD1 CASSQQGTGNTIYF TGTGCCAGCAGTCAACAGGGGACTGGAAACACCATATATTTT
NA TRBJ2-3 TRBV30 NA CAWSVRWGVADTQYF TGTGCCTGGAGTGTAAGGTGGGGGGTAGCAGATACGCAGTATTTT
NA TRBJ2-1 TRBV7-9 NA CASSLAGTLYNEQFF TGTGCCAGCAGCTTAGCCGGGACACTATACAATGAGCAGTTCTTC
NA TRBJ1-5 TRBV4-3 NA CASSRDGGQPQHF TGCGCCAGCAGCCGCGACGGGGGACAGCCCCAGCATTTT
NA TRBJ2-7 TRBV5-5 NA CASSLQPGASYEQYF TGTGCCAGCAGCCTACAACCTGGGGCTTCCTACGAGCAGTACTTC
NA TRBJ2-2 TRBV2 TRBD1 CASERQGADTGELFF TGTGCCAGCGAAAGGCAGGGGGCCGACACCGGGGAGCTGTTTTTT
NA TRBJ1-6 TRBV7-9 TRBD1 CASSLGQGVHSPLHF TGTGCCAGCAGCTTAGGACAGGGGGTTCATTCACCCCTCCACTTT
NA TRBJ1-4 TRBV6-5 NA CASSTDSFNEKLFF TGTGCCAGCAGCACAGACAGCTTTAATGAAAAACTGTTTTTT
NA TRBJ2-7 TRBV13 NA CASSLVGGEQYF TGTGCCAGCAGCTTAGTAGGGGGTGAGCAGTACTTC
NA TRBJ2-5 TRBV4-1 TRBD1 CASSQGGTGQETQYF TGCGCCAGCAGCCAAGGGGGGACAGGGCAGGAGACCCAGTACTTC
NA TRBJ2-6 TRBV5-8 NA CASSLALSSGANVLTF TGTGCCAGCAGCTTGGCCCTTAGCTCTGGGGCCAACGTCCTGACTTTC
few TRBJ2-1 TRBV5-1 TRBD1 CASSLAGTGRYNEQFF TGCGCCAGCAGCTTGGCCGGGACAGGAAGATACAATGAGCAGTTCTTC
NA TRBJ2-7 TRBV9 TRBD2 CASSVGGGIYEQYF TGTGCCAGCAGCGTAGGGGGGGGAATCTACGAGCAGTACTTC
NA TRBJ1-2 TRBV30 NA CAWARGAWNGYTF TGTGCCTGGGCGCGTGGGGCATGGAATGGCTACACCTTC
NA TRBJ2-7 TRBV6-1 TRBD1 CASSEGYRGYEQYF TGTGCCAGCAGTGAAGGGTACAGGGGTTACGAGCAGTACTTC
NA TRBJ2-5 TRBV4-2 TRBD2 CASSLKTSGMGETQYF TGTGCCAGCAGCCTTAAGACTAGCGGGATGGGGGAGACCCAGTACTTC
NA TRBJ1-3 TRBV7-2 NA CASSVSEYSGNTIYF TGTGCCAGCAGCGTCAGCGAATACTCTGGAAACACCATATATTTT
NA TRBJ2-5 TRBV7-6 TRBD1 CASRPGGAGETQYF TGTGCCAGCAGGCCAGGGGGCGCGGGGGAGACCCAGTACTTC
NA TRBJ2-7 TRBV6-5 NA CASSYGAGAYEQYF TGTGCCAGCAGTTACGGCGCAGGGGCATACGAGCAGTACTTC
NA TRBJ2-5 TRBV9 NA CASSVGGAEETQYF TGTGCCAGCAGCGTGGGGGGGGCTGAGGAGACCCAGTACTTC
NA TRBJ2-2 TRBV19 TRBD2 CASSGRLAGDTGELFF TGTGCCAGTAGTGGGCGACTAGCGGGAGACACCGGGGAGCTGTTTTTT
NA TRBJ2-2 TRBV6-1 TRBD2 CASSDYTAGALTGELFF TGTGCCAGCAGTGACTATACAGCGGGGGCGCTCACCGGGGAGCTGTTTTTT
NA TRBJ1-5 TRBV19 TRBD1 CASSSDRAGQPQHF TGTGCCAGTAGCTCCGACAGGGCGGGTCAGCCCCAGCATTTT
NA TRBJ2-3 TRBV6-5 TRBD1 CASSYSGQGPDTQYF TGTGCCAGCAGTTACTCGGGACAGGGTCCAGATACGCAGTATTTT
NA TRBJ2-7 TRBV6-6 TRBD2 CASSPPPLAGGREQYF TGTGCCAGCAGCCCTCCCCCACTAGCGGGGGGCCGCGAGCAGTACTTC